The T cell receptor (beta chain) under discussion was sequenced for a study of radiotherapy plus CTLA-4 blockade in lung cancer. General study results and limits: In blood, tumor-derived TCR clones expanded after radiotherapy plus ipilimumab.

Sequencing was performed with immunoSEQ multiplex PCR; in TCRdb, only in-frame clones are kept and a portion is missing. The profile shows approximately 3,100 clones, almost 85% of them singletons. Points on this clone: Its antigen remains unidentified.

Those patients who had chemo-refractory metastatic non-small-cell lung cancer were given focal radiation along with CTLA-4 blockade through ipilimumab. The clonotype originates from a human donor with non-small cell lung cancer that progressed on radiotherapy plus ipilimumab. Sample: tumor tissue, taken from a patient treated with radiotherapy plus ipilimumab.

The CDR3 DNA sequence: TGTGCCAGCAGCGCCGTCGGAGCGGGGGGCCTCAATGAGCAGTTCTTC. Translation gives CASSAVGAGGLNEQFF. The genes are TRBV9 and TRBJ2-1, with 9 nucleotides matching TRBD2. V lost 3 bases to trimming and J lost 6 bases; unmatched junction nucleotides: 10. This CDR3 is 16 amino acids long. Germline lookup yields CDR1 SGDLS and CDR2 YYNGEE. The full variable domain, rest sourced from reference TRBV9 and TRBJ2-1, is DSGVTQTPKHLITATGQRVTLRCSPRSGDLSVYWYQQSLDQGLQFLIQYYNGEERAKGNILERFSAQQFPDLHSELNLSSLELGDSALYFCASSAVGAGGLNEQFFGPGTRLTVL.